The 27 T cell receptor beta chains below come from one sample, sequenced in a study of vaccination and CD4 T cells after COVID-19. With the Oncomine TCR Beta short-read assay, DNA from cultured CD4+ T cells was sequenced. Each CDR3 protein is one row after TCRdb ran MiXCR on the PCR reads. Of about 15,000 distinct CDR3 sequences listed, around 48% were seen once; the top ten hold approximately 7.8%. Their antigens are not known. Treatment given: roughly 10-day PBMC culture with coronavirus spike peptide pools or control peptides (ViraFEST assay). Sequenced input: CD4+ T cells from blood, cultured in vitro. Receptors originate from a human donor who had recovered from COVID-19.

Only one count was recorded for this clonotype. The chain employs TRBV20-1 and TRBJ1-1; 9 nucleotides align to TRBD1. The CDR3 is 13 amino acids. In germline, CDR1 is DFQATT, CDR2 SNEGSKA (reference sequence). V lost 5 bases, J lost 5 bases, and 6 bases stayed unmatched. This chain's CDR3 is CSAGQGMRTEAFF. The CDR3, as DNA: TGCAGTGCTGGACAGGGGATGAGGACTGAAGCTTTCTTT.

This clonotype has just a few counts. V and J are TRBV6-2 or TRBV6-3 and TRBJ1-6; maybe TRBD1 (6 bases). V dropped 6 bases and J dropped 5 bases, with 14 bases sitting between them. From germline, CDR1 is MNHEY and CDR2 SVGEGT. The CDR3 length is 15 residues. CDR3 sequence: CASRETGSHNSPLHF. The CDR3 DNA reads as TGTGCCAGCAGAGAGACAGGAAGCCATAATTCACCCCTCCACTTT.

The V call is TRBV27, the J call TRBJ1-2; D is uncertain. Germline V lookup: CDR1 MNHEY, CDR2 SMNVEV (reference sequence). The CDR3 runs to 14 residues. V lost 5 bases to trimming and J lost 8 bases, with 18 bases between them. The CDR3 is CASSPLLPSGGYTF. DNA for the CDR3: TGTGCCAGCAGTCCCCTCTTACCTTCGGGGGGCTACACCTTC.

This clonotype has more than one count but fewer than ten. This rearrangement joins TRBV5-4 to TRBJ1-2; TRBD1 aligns across 12 bases. CDR1 and CDR2 from the germline V gene are SGHNT and YYREEE (reference sequence). Trimming removed 1 base from V and 8 bases from J; junction bases left unmatched: 6. CDR3 length: 15 amino acids. As DNA, the CDR3 is TGTGCCAGCAGCTTGTACGGGACAGGGGGCTTGGGCTACACCTTC. The encoded protein is CASSLYGTGGLGYTF. Complete variable domain (other parts from reference TRBV5-4 and TRBJ1-2): ETGVTQSPTHLIKTRGQQVTLRCSSQSGHNTVSWYQQALGQGPQFIFQYYREEENGRGNFPPRFSGLQFPNYSSELNVNALELDDSALYLCASSLYGTGGLGYTFGSGTRLTVV.

The V and J genes are TRBV20-1 and TRBJ2-7, with 9 positions matching TRBD1. Germline loops: CDR1 DFQATT, CDR2 SNEGSKA (reference sequence). V was clipped by 6 bases and J by 1 base; unmatched bases: 4. The CDR3 loop spans 13 amino acids. In DNA, the CDR3 is TGCAGTGCCCCGACAGGGGGATCCTACGAGCAGTACTTC. Encoded protein: CSAPTGGSYEQYF.

The V call is TRBV4-2, the J call TRBJ2-5, with unresolved D. The CDR3 extends over 15 amino acids. V was clipped by 2 bases and J by 2 bases, with 12 bases between them. Germline V gives CDR1 LGHNA, CDR2 YNFKEQ. The CDR3 DNA sequence: TGTGCCAGCAGCCAACGTCAAGGGTCACAAGAGACCCAGTACTTC. It specifies CASSQRQGSQETQYF.

V is TRBV23-1 and J is TRBJ2-3; D gene uncertain. TRBV23-1 is placed among ORFs of uncertain function. The CDR3 is made up of 12 amino acids. V gave up 6 bases and J gave up 7 bases, with 11 bases separating them. CDR3 DNA: TGCGCCAGCAGACCACCTGGGAATACGCAGTATTTT. Translating gives CASRPPGNTQYF.

The chain recombines TRBV7-2 with TRBJ1-2, with 8 nucleotides matching TRBD1. This CDR3 comprises 14 residues. J lost 0 bases, V lost 5 bases, and 2 bases had no gene match. From germline, CDR1 is SGHTA and CDR2 FQGNSA. The CDR3 coding sequence is TGTGCCAGCAGCCGGACAGGGCCTAACTATGGCTACACCTTC. Translation: CASSRTGPNYGYTF.

This clonotype was seen more than once but under ten times. The J gene is TRBJ1-5, the V gene TRBV19; D not certain. The ends were cut back, 5 bases at V and 7 bases at J, with 12 bases in the middle. In germline, CDR1 is LNHDA, CDR2 SQIVND (reference sequence). The CDR3 totals 13 residues. DNA for the CDR3: TGTGCCAGTAGTCTCTCAGGCTCGCAGCCCCAGCATTTT. Translated: CASSLSGSQPQHF.

This chain connects TRBV20-1 to TRBJ2-7; D unresolved. The germline V and J ends were trimmed by 6 bases and 0 bases, with 12 bases remaining between them. Germline values: CDR1 DFQATT, CDR2 SNEGSKA (reference sequence). The CDR3 length is 13 residues. The CDR3 loop reads CSATRMGSYEQYF. The CDR3 DNA follows: TGCAGTGCCACCCGAATGGGCTCCTACGAGCAGTACTTC.

The V and J genes are TRBV20-1 and TRBJ1-4; D remains ambiguous. Trimming stripped 0 bases from V and 1 base from J, with 6 bases between. This CDR3 has 14 amino acids. Per the germline V gene, CDR1 is DFQATT and CDR2 is SNEGSKA (reference sequence). CDR3 amino acids: CSAREARTNEKLFF. CDR3 in DNA: TGCAGTGCTAGAGAAGCCAGAACTAATGAAAAACTGTTTTTT.

V is TRBV12-3 or TRBV12-4 and J is TRBJ1-5; D may be TRBD1 (6 bases). This CDR3 region has 14 residues. The V gene lost 5 bases and the J gene lost 6 bases, with 14 bases spanning the gap. CDR3 sequence (DNA): TGTGCCAGCAGTCCCCAGGGGCATCGTCAGCCCCAGCATTTT. Protein: CASSPQGHRQPQHF.

The V call is TRBV18, the J call TRBJ2-2; D is tentatively TRBD1 or TRBD2 (5 bases each). The CDR3 is 13 amino acids. Trimming took off 3 bases at V and 8 bases at J, with 10 bases between the two ends. Per the germline V gene, CDR1 is KGHSH and CDR2 is LQKENI. The DNA of the CDR3 is TGTGCCAGCTCACCTGGGACCCCTGGGGAGCTGTTTTTT. Protein sequence: CASSPGTPGELFF.

This clonotype was counted a few times. The chain carries TRBV6-5 and TRBJ2-3; no clear D. The CDR3 is 15 amino acids. The ends were cut back, 0 bases at V and 0 bases at J, with 7 bases in the middle. Germline V gives CDR1 MNHEY, CDR2 SVGAGI. CDR3 in DNA: TGTGCCAGCAGTTACTCTGGTACTAGCACAGATACGCAGTATTTT. It yields the protein CASSYSGTSTDTQYF.

The CDR3 is CASSQDRGDEKLFF. Written as DNA, the CDR3 is TGTGCCAGCAGCCAGGACAGGGGGGACGAAAAACTGTTTTTT. The chain links TRBV7-2 to TRBJ1-4; 10 bases are shared with TRBD1. This CDR3 spans 14 amino acids. Germline V CDR1 and CDR2: SGHTA, FQGNSA. Trimming cost V 5 bases and J 8 bases; bases outside gene matches: 5. Looking up the rest from reference TRBV7-2 and TRBJ1-4 gives the full variable domain: GAGVSQSPSNKVTEKGKDVELRCDPISGHTALYWYRQSLGQGLEFLIYFQGNSAPDKSGLPSDRFSAERTGGSVSTLTIQRTQQEDSAVYLCASSQDRGDEKLFFGSGTQLSVL.

The chain combines TRBV5-4 with TRBJ2-2; tentative D call: TRBD1 (6 bases). Germline CDR1 reads SGHNT; CDR2 reads YYREEE (reference sequence). CDR3 length equals 17 residues. Trimming took 4 bases from V and 0 from J, leaving 16 bases between them. The CDR3 loop reads CASSLPPGHSNTGELFF. CDR3 in DNA: TGTGCCAGCAGCCTGCCTCCGGGACATTCGAACACCGGGGAGCTGTTTTTT.

The CDR3 here is CSAREKTGGGYTF. CDR3 DNA sequence: TGCAGTGCTAGAGAGAAGACAGGGGGGGGCTACACCTTC. The V call is TRBV20-1, the J call TRBJ1-2; 9 positions agree with TRBD1. With 0 bases clipped from V and 8 bases from J, the junction kept 4 bases outside the gene matches. Germline V lookup: CDR1 DFQATT, CDR2 SNEGSKA (reference sequence). This CDR3 is 13 amino acids long.

The rearrangement uses TRBV30 and TRBJ1-2; perhaps TRBD1 as D (6 bases). The V gene lost 7 bases and the J gene lost 4 bases, with 16 bases spanning the gap. Germline CDR1 GTSNPN, CDR2 SVGIG (reference sequence). CDR3 length: 13 amino acids. CDR3 in DNA: TGTGCCTCACAGGGAAAGGAAGGCTATGGCTACACCTTC. It translates to CASQGKEGYGYTF.

The chain is built from TRBV27 and TRBJ1-1; D not certain. Trimming removed 6 bases at V and 5 bases at J, with 13 bases between. Germline CDR1 is MNHEY and CDR2 is SMNVEV (reference sequence). This CDR3 has 13 residues. CDR3 sequence reads: CASSPAMGTEAFF. The CDR3 nucleotides are TGTGCCAGCAGCCCCGCCATGGGAACTGAAGCTTTCTTT.

This chain connects TRBV6-5 to TRBJ1-6; TRBD1 matches 7 bases. Looked up from germline, CDR1 is MNHEY and CDR2 is SVGAGI. The CDR3 spans 16 residues. V lost 0 bases, J lost 10 bases, and 9 bases stayed unmatched. The DNA for the CDR3 is TGTGCCAGCAGTTACTCGGGGACAGAGGGAGGGTCACCCCTCCACTTT. It specifies CASSYSGTEGGSPLHF.

By proportion, this clonotype is medium-sized (0.01 to 0.1%). The chain combines TRBV20-1 with TRBJ1-5, with D maybe TRBD1 (5 bases). The V end was cut by 3 bases, the J end by 5 bases, with 11 bases between. This CDR3 is 13 amino acids long. Germline CDR1 and CDR2: DFQATT and SNEGSKA (reference sequence). Here the CDR3 reads CSASKGEDQPQHF. Written as DNA, the CDR3 is TGCAGTGCTAGTAAAGGGGAGGATCAGCCCCAGCATTTT.

The chain carries TRBV2 and TRBJ2-3, with no clear D. Germline-derived CDR1 and CDR2 are SNHLY and FYNNEI. The ends were cut back, 6 bases at V and 0 bases at J, with 10 bases in the middle. CDR3 length equals 14 residues. The CDR3 region is CASRSDPSTDTQYF. The CDR3 DNA is TGTGCCAGCAGGAGCGATCCTAGCACAGATACGCAGTATTTT.

The V call is TRBV4-2, the J call TRBJ2-5; D not certain. V was shortened by 1 base and J by 3 bases, with 9 bases between the two germline ends. In germline, CDR1 is LGHNA, CDR2 YNFKEQ. The CDR3 contains 14 residues. CDR3 bases: TGTGCCAGCAGCCAAGGTGTCGGTGAAGAGACCCAGTACTTC. Protein: CASSQGVGEETQYF.

V usage is TRBV30 and J usage is TRBJ2-3, with D hard to call. Trimming cost V 0 bases and J 4 bases, with 2 bases left between them. Germline V CDR1 and CDR2: GTSNPN, SVGIG (reference sequence). This CDR3 is 11 amino acids long. As DNA, the CDR3 is TGTGCCTGGAGTGTTTCAGATACGCAGTATTTT. This sequence encodes CAWSVSDTQYF.

This clonotype occurred a few times. The rearrangement links TRBV15 to TRBJ2-5; perhaps TRBD1 as D (5 bases). Germline V gives CDR1 LNHNV, CDR2 YYDKDF (reference sequence). The CDR3 is 16 residues long. V was cut by 2 bases and J by 2 bases, with 15 bases left in between. CDR3 bases: TGTGCCACCAGCAGATTCGCAACAGGCAATCAAGAGACCCAGTACTTC. Its protein is CATSRFATGNQETQYF.

J is TRBJ1-4 and V is TRBV27, with no clear D. Trimming cost V 3 bases and J 4 bases, with 12 bases left between them. Germline CDR1 MNHEY, CDR2 SMNVEV (reference sequence). The CDR3 extends over 15 amino acids. In nucleotides, the CDR3 is TGTGCCAGCAGTTTCGGGCCAGGTGATAATGAAAAACTGTTTTTT. It yields the protein CASSFGPGDNEKLFF.

The chain employs TRBV24-1 and TRBJ2-2, with D tentatively TRBD2 (5 bases). The V gene's germline CDR1 is KGHDR and CDR2 SFDVKD. The CDR3 extends over 16 amino acids. Trimming stripped 4 bases from V and 0 bases from J, with 11 bases between. In DNA form, the CDR3 reads TGTGCCACCAGTGACCCTCGGGGAGCGAACACCGGGGAGCTGTTTTTT. Translating it yields CATSDPRGANTGELFF.